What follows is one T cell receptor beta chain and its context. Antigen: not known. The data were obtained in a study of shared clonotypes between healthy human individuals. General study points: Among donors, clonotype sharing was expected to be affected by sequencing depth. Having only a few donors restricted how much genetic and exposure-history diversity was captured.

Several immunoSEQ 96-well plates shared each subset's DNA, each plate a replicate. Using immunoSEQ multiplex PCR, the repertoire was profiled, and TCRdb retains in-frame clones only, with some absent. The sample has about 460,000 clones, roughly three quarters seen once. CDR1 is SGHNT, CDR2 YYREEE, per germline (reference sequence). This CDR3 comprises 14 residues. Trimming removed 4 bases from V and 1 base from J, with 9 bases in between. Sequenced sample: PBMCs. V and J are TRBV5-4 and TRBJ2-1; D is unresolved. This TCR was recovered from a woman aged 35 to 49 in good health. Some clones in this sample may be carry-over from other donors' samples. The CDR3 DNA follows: TGTGCCAGCAGCGACTTGAAGTCCTACAATGAGCAGTTCTTC. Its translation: CASSDLKSYNEQFF.